These 22 T cell receptor beta chains came from one sample sequenced in a study of chemoradiotherapy in HPV16-positive cancers (dated by TCRdb to between 2021 and 2023). The receptor library was made with the immunoSEQ multiplex PCR assay. TCRdb took over this immuneACCESS table, retaining in-frame rearrangements with V and J assigned. Such tables are incomplete; in checked studies, under half of the missing clones stem from an unresolved V gene, and the remainder is unexplained. The sample table contains tens of thousands of clones; only one count was recorded for 80% to 95% of them. 15% to 20% of the sample is taken by the ten largest. Here the sequenced sample was blood, taken from a patient who underwent chemoradiotherapy. Receptor source: a human donor with HPV-associated anogenital cancer.

The J gene is TRBJ1-1, the V gene TRBV7-2, with D possibly being TRBD1 (5 bases). From germline, CDR1 is SGHTA and CDR2 FQGNSA. The CDR3 covers 15 residues. V shed 7 bases and J shed 0 bases, with 15 bases lying between them. This chain's CDR3 is CASTRAGRLNTEAFF. The CDR3 DNA sequence: TGTGCCAGCACACGAGCGGGACGTTTGAACACTGAAGCTTTCTTT.

The rearrangement uses TRBV19 and TRBJ1-4, with 9 positions matching TRBD1. The germline V gene encodes CDR1 LNHDA and CDR2 SQIVND (reference sequence). The CDR3 has 18 amino acids. Losses at the gene ends were 2 bases for V and 3 bases for J; bases not matched to a gene: 10. The CDR3 DNA reads as TGTGCCAGTAGTATACCGGGACAGGGATTAACTGCTAATGAAAAACTGTTTTTT. Translated: CASSIPGQGLTANEKLFF.

The J gene is TRBJ2-1, the V gene TRBV29-1; possible D gene TRBD2, 6 bases. Germline values: CDR1 SQVTM, CDR2 ANQGSEA. The CDR3 has 14 residues. V was pared by 3 bases and J by 4 bases, with 13 bases between. In DNA form, the CDR3 reads TGCAGCGTTGACGGGGACTCTACTTACAATGAGCAGTTCTTC. Protein: CSVDGDSTYNEQFF.

V usage is TRBV2 and J usage is TRBJ2-1; the match to TRBD2 covers 12 bases. CDR1 is SNHLY and CDR2 is FYNNEI in the germline V gene. The length of the CDR3 is 17 residues. Losses at the gene ends were 4 bases for V and 8 bases for J; bases not matched to a gene: 12. Written as DNA, the CDR3 is TGTGCCAGCAGTGGAACTAGCGGGAGGATAAGGAATGATGAGCAGTTCTTC. Its translation: CASSGTSGRIRNDEQFF.

The V and J genes are TRBV5-1 and TRBJ2-1; 8 positions match TRBD2. Germline V CDR1 and CDR2: SGHRS, YFSETQ. The CDR3 consists of 16 residues. V shed 4 bases, J shed 2 bases, and the junction held 8 bases outside the gene matches. The CDR3 DNA is TGCGCCAGCAGCGCCAGCGGGAGATTCCCCTACAATGAGCAGTTCTTC. Translating it yields CASSASGRFPYNEQFF.

This chain links TRBV5-4 with TRBJ1-2; D may be TRBD1 (6 bases). The germline CDR1 and CDR2 sequences are SGHNT and YYREEE (reference sequence). The CDR3 has 15 amino acids. Trimming took off 5 bases at V and 3 bases at J, with 17 bases between the two ends. DNA for the CDR3: TGTGCCAGCAGGAGGTCGACAGGCGACTACTATGGCTACACCTTC. The encoded protein is CASRRSTGDYYGYTF. The whole variable domain, filled in from reference TRBV5-4 and TRBJ1-2, reads ETGVTQSPTHLIKTRGQQVTLRCSSQSGHNTVSWYQQALGQGPQFIFQYYREEENGRGNFPPRFSGLQFPNYSSELNVNALELDDSALYLCASRRSTGDYYGYTFGSGTRLTVV.

V usage is TRBV25-1 and J usage is TRBJ2-7; 8 bases agree with TRBD1. Germline CDR1 MGHDK, CDR2 SYGVNS. The junction had 12 bases not matched to a gene; V was cut back by 4 bases and J by 1 base. CDR3 size: 17 residues. DNA of the CDR3: TGTGCCAGCAGTGGGCCGAGTTGGGGGACAGGTTCCTACGAGCAGTACTTC. The encoded protein is CASSGPSWGTGSYEQYF.

The chain is built from TRBV18 and TRBJ2-5, with D hard to call. The assigned J gene may be wrong: the sequence end matches TRBJ2-7 better. Per germline, CDR1 KGHSH and CDR2 LQKENI. The CDR3 runs to 13 residues. Here the CDR3 DNA reads TGTGCCAGCTCACCGGGGAACGCGGTCGAGCAGTACTTC. Protein product: CASSPGNAVEQYF.

The chain carries TRBV4-3 and TRBJ2-7; 8 bases fit TRBD1. With 1 base clipped from V and 0 bases from J, the junction kept 5 bases outside the gene matches. Germline CDR1 is LGHNA and CDR2 is YSLEER. There are 16 residues in the CDR3. CDR3 in amino acids: CASSQGKTGASYEQYF. DNA of the CDR3: TGCGCCAGCAGCCAAGGCAAGACAGGGGCCTCCTACGAGCAGTACTTC.

The chain uses TRBV4-3 and TRBJ1-2; 7 nucleotides align to TRBD1. The CDR3 length is 15 residues. Germline CDR1 reads LGHNA; CDR2 reads YSLEER. J gave up 1 base and V 4 bases, and 6 bases lay outside the gene matches. The CDR3 DNA is TGCGCCAGCAGCCGAGACAGGGCCCTTAACTATGGCTACACCTTC. Translated: CASSRDRALNYGYTF.

V gene TRBV5-1 combines with J gene TRBJ2-1, with 10 bases lining up with TRBD2. Unmatched junction bases numbered 6, after V lost 4 bases and J lost 5 bases. The CDR3 is made up of 15 amino acids. Germline CDR1 and CDR2: SGHRS and YFSETQ. The chain's CDR3 is CASSQSSGSHNEQFF. The CDR3 bases are TGCGCCAGCAGCCAATCTAGCGGGAGTCACAATGAGCAGTTCTTC. Full variable domain (rest looked up from reference TRBV5-1 and TRBJ2-1): KAGVTQTPRYLIKTRGQQVTLSCSPISGHRSVSWYQQTPGQGLQFLFEYFSETQRNKGNFPGRFSGRQFSNSRSEMNVSTLELGDSALYLCASSQSSGSHNEQFFGPGTRLTVL.

This chain uses TRBV2 with TRBJ1-2; no definite D call. V was pared by 6 bases and J by 3 bases, with 5 bases between. Germline lookup yields CDR1 SNHLY and CDR2 FYNNEI. The CDR3 spans 11 residues. The CDR3 bases are TGTGCCAGCAGAAGAGACTATGGCTACACCTTC. Residues: CASRRDYGYTF.

The chain carries TRBV19 and TRBJ1-1; D is perhaps TRBD1 (5 bases). In germline, CDR1 is LNHDA, CDR2 SQIVND (reference sequence). Trimming cost V 7 bases and J 1 base, with 19 bases left between them. The CDR3 is made up of 16 amino acids. The CDR3 DNA is TGTGCCAGTACCAATCCAGGCGGGACCGAGAACACTGAAGCTTTCTTT. It translates to CASTNPGGTENTEAFF. The full variable domain, its missing parts supplied by reference TRBV19 and TRBJ1-1, is DGGITQSPKYLFRKEGQNVTLSCEQNLNHDAMYWYRQDPGQGLRLIYYSQIVNDFQKGDIAEGYSVSREKKESFPLTVTSAQKNPTAFYLCASTNPGGTENTEAFFGQGTRLTVV.

The chain has TRBV6-5 and TRBJ1-6, with D hard to call. This CDR3 spans 15 amino acids. Trimming shortened V by 7 bases and J by 7 bases, and 17 bases separated the two germline ends. Germline CDR1 is MNHEY and CDR2 is SVGAGI. The CDR3 reads CASTLDGNQNSPLHF. For the CDR3, the DNA is TGTGCCAGCACCTTGGACGGCAACCAAAATTCACCCCTCCACTTT.

The chain couples TRBV19 to TRBJ2-1; no clear D gene. The CDR3 loop spans 13 amino acids. V was trimmed by 5 bases and J by 6 bases, leaving 11 bases between them. The germline CDR1 and CDR2 sequences are LNHDA and SQIVND (reference sequence). Here the CDR3 reads CASSFGVFNEQFF. The DNA for the CDR3 is TGTGCCAGTAGTTTTGGGGTCTTCAATGAGCAGTTCTTC.

This clone was detected only a few times. The genes are TRBV7-8 and TRBJ2-2; 9 bases map to TRBD2. With V trimmed by 4 bases and J by 7 bases, 7 bases remained unmatched. Germline CDR1 and CDR2: SGHVS and FQNEAQ. CDR3 length equals 15 residues. CDR3 sequence (DNA): TGTGCCAGCAGCTGGCTAGCGGGGAGGGGCGGGGAGCTGTTTTTT. This codes for CASSWLAGRGGELFF.

This clone has only a few counts. CDR3 in DNA: TGTGCCAGCAGGGAATATCTGACAGGGTATGAAAAACTGTTTTTT. Protein product: CASREYLTGYEKLFF. This chain connects TRBV6-6 to TRBJ1-4; 7 bases line up with TRBD1. CDR1 and CDR2 from the germline V gene are MNHNY and SVGAGI (reference sequence). The V and J ends lost 6 bases and 6 bases, in that order; junction bases with no gene match: 10. The CDR3 covers 15 residues.

This chain uses TRBV7-9 with TRBJ2-7; unclear D gene. Germline assignment: CDR1 SEHNR and CDR2 FQNEAQ (reference sequence). CDR3 length: 14 amino acids. V lost 1 base and J 2 bases, leaving 9 bases between the germline ends. CDR3 sequence reads: CASSLGTATYEQYF. Here the CDR3 DNA reads TGTGCCAGCAGCTTAGGGACGGCAACCTACGAGCAGTACTTC.

The chain recombines TRBV9 with TRBJ2-7, with TRBD1 matching 10 bases. This CDR3 is built from 14 residues. Per germline, CDR1 SGDLS and CDR2 YYNGEE. The ends lost 4 bases at V and 5 bases at J; junction bases unmatched: 6. The CDR3 region has the DNA TGTGCCAGCAGCCCCGCGGGACAGGGGAACGAGCAGTACTTC. This translates into CASSPAGQGNEQYF.

The chain is built from TRBV5-4 and TRBJ2-5, with 10 bases aligning to TRBD1. The CDR3 consists of 16 residues. With 0 bases clipped from V and 5 bases from J, the junction kept 7 bases outside the gene matches. Per the germline V gene, CDR1 is SGHNT and CDR2 is YYREEE (reference sequence). The CDR3 here is CASSLGDRGNRETQYF. DNA for the CDR3: TGTGCCAGCAGCTTGGGGGACAGGGGAAATAGGGAGACCCAGTACTTC. Together with reference TRBV5-4 and TRBJ2-5, the CDR3 gives the full variable domain: ETGVTQSPTHLIKTRGQQVTLRCSSQSGHNTVSWYQQALGQGPQFIFQYYREEENGRGNFPPRFSGLQFPNYSSELNVNALELDDSALYLCASSLGDRGNRETQYFGPGTRLLVL.

V usage is TRBV7-6 and J usage is TRBJ2-5; 13 positions agree with TRBD2. V shed 1 base, J shed 7 bases, and the junction held 3 bases outside the gene matches. CDR3 length equals 15 residues. Germline-derived CDR1 and CDR2 are SGHVS and FNYEAQ. The CDR3 sequence is CASSLVTSGRGTQYF. The DNA for the CDR3 is TGTGCCAGCAGCTTAGTAACTAGCGGGAGGGGGACCCAGTACTTC.

The rearrangement uses TRBV27 and TRBJ2-6, with D hard to call. Per the germline V gene, CDR1 is MNHEY and CDR2 is SMNVEV (reference sequence). Trimming took off 6 bases at V and 4 bases at J, with 7 bases between the two ends. The CDR3 sequence is 13 residues long. CDR3 bases: TGTGCCAGCAGGTTTCCAGGGGCCAACGTCCTGACTTTC. Protein sequence: CASRFPGANVLTF.